This paragraph covers one T cell receptor (beta chain) sequence. The CDR3 is 15 residues long. V gave up 6 bases and J gave up 0 bases, with 14 bases separating them. CDR1 and CDR2 from the germline V gene are LNHDA and SQIVND (reference sequence). Clones were read by immunoSEQ multiplex PCR, and TCRdb kept only the in-frame ones, dropping some. This repertoire shows around 59,000 clones, 91% found once; its top ten account for 0.6% to 0.9%. The record originates from a study of T cell changes during pregnancy in multiple sclerosis. The rearrangement links TRBV19 to TRBJ1-1, with D tentatively TRBD1 (5 bases). The TCR comes from a female donor with multiple sclerosis, enrolled in a pregnancy study. The sequences come from CD4+ T cells from peripheral blood mononuclear cells, collected in the first trimester of pregnancy. The CDR3 region has the DNA TGTGCCAGTAGCCCCCAAGGGGCGTTGAACACTGAAGCTTTCTTT. As protein: CASSPQGALNTEAFF. The full variable domain, completed using reference TRBV19 and TRBJ1-1, is DGGITQSPKYLFRKEGQNVTLSCEQNLNHDAMYWYRQDPGQGLRLIYYSQIVNDFQKGDIAEGYSVSREKKESFPLTVTSAQKNPTAFYLCASSPQGALNTEAFFGQGTRLTVV.